This T cell receptor beta chain is drawn from a study of cytomegalovirus exposure and HLA in healthy donors (dated by TCRdb to 2016 to 2017). With respect to the entire study: An earlier analysis of under 600 of the donors reported approximately 290 Gb of sequence data and around 110 million unique TCR beta sequences from some 180 million T cells. About 330 gigabases of sequencing data and roughly 80 million unique TCR sequences made up an early release that covered several hundred HLA-typed donors. Of the 300 to 450 genotyped donors, 81% fell in the genetic ancestry cluster associated with self-reported Caucasian donors. The study aimed to test whether signatures of past pathogen exposure could be identified by cataloging public T cell receptors. Using immunosequencing, the study profiled T cell repertoires from 500 to 800 subjects and related those repertoires to cytomegalovirus serostatus. Besides the first cohort of 666 subjects, a separate validation cohort made up of about 120 different subjects was used. High-throughput TCR immunosequencing, statistical association of individual TCRs with disease status, and machine learning were combined to predict cytomegalovirus infection status. A later analysis re-examined previously published TCR beta repertoires from more than 550 donors and added high-resolution HLA genotyping to investigate patterns of TCR occurrence. Rather than drawing on any new phenotypic data, the later analysis identified candidate immune exposures from TCR beta sequences and the way those sequences occurred across donors. An earlier analysis of 500 to 650 of the donors applied high-throughput TCR beta sequencing to assess whether each TCR beta V gene segment acted as functional or pseudogenic. Donor age, sex, ethnicity and CMV serostatus were compiled together with the repertoire data. A later genetic analysis used genome-wide SNP genotypes for about 60% of the roughly 670 donors, treating that subset as a discovery cohort. All discovery cohort repertoires had been generated on a single sequencing platform. Both class I and class II loci were covered by HLA typing, at four-digit resolution. The number of typed donors differed by locus: roughly 629-630 for A, B, C, DRB1 and DQB1; about 520 for DQA1; approximately 600 for DPA1; and approximately 450 for DPB1. Four or five DR-DQ haplotypes were handled as single units for association and clustering, since linkage in the cohort was strong. Among roughly 400 genotyped donors of the cohort, an average of roughly 230,000 unique TCR beta nucleotide sequences was sequenced per donor, of which roughly 17% were non-productive.

As concerns this clone: The clone's antigen remains unknown. The record has no base qualities; no much larger clone is one base away.

What the study reported, not specific to this receptor: In vitro tests confirmed that a few of the cytomegalovirus-associated TCR beta chains recognize cytomegalovirus antigens. In a later analysis, the rate of TCR association differed among HLA loci, with DRB1 alleles having the most associated TCRs and HLA-C alleles having the fewest. Because some donors lacked HLA typing at each locus, the association tests relied only on the typed subset. For the cohort, immune exposure information was limited to CMV serostatus. In a later analysis, HLA-associated TCR beta chains showed more clonal expansion and lower generation probabilities than non-associated chains that were equally common. Most CMV-associated TCR beta chains appeared to be HLA-restricted in a later analysis, and the HLA associations seemed to be driven largely by CMV exposure. While some public TCRs were present in many individuals, most TCR sequences turned up only very rarely across donors. A total of some 180 TCR beta chains were listed by the study as associated with cytomegalovirus. Correlated functional status among segregating V segments might be attributable to linkage disequilibrium, but an unknown experimental factor could not be ruled out. A further reported finding was that TCR beta sequences accurately predicted the HLA-A and HLA-B alleles for most subjects in the first cohort. Broadly in line with IMGT annotations, most TCR beta V segments showed up in productive rearrangements about 87% or about 30% of the time in an earlier analysis of 587 of the donors. In a later genetic analysis, fewer N-insertions in productive TCRs were reported among donors in an Asian-associated ancestry cluster than the approximately 670-donor mean. The sequencing pipeline was judged likely to have produced a cluster of highly shared sequence variants as a technical artifact. When HLA alleles, especially DR and DQ, strongly co-occurred, attributing TCR associations to individual alleles was difficult. The classifier was reported to diagnose cytomegalovirus status with high specificity and sensitivity in both the original cohort and the validation cohort. V-gene and J-gene trimming of TCR beta chains was associated with a missense DCLRE1C variant in a later genetic analysis, and the association was replicated in an independent cohort. Because the 87-base-pair reads could not distinguish some IMGT-functional V segments, including TRBV6-2 and TRBV6-3, those segments were excluded. The authors suggested that the approach could potentially be extended to other disease states and immunological phenotypes. Roughly uniform sequencing depth across donors was assumed in presence/absence analyses, although this assumption may not hold. In this cohort, only TCR beta chains were sequenced, and detectable features were limited by the absence of alpha or paired-chain data. Because counts were too low, 15 or so rarely observed V segments, including chromosome 9 orphons, were excluded from the earlier analysis of several hundred of the donors. In a later analysis, about 17,000 TCR beta sequences were associated with specific HLA alleles at a false discovery rate of 0.05. In a later analysis, several top co-occurrence clusters were reported to appear linked to parvovirus B19, influenza, CMV and Epstein-Barr virus.

The library relied on the immunoSEQ multiplex PCR assay. For the multiplex PCR, a mixture combining 60 forward primers for TCR Vbeta segments and 13 reverse primers for TCR Jbeta segments was used. The CDR3 region of rearranged TCR beta genes was amplified from genomic DNA by a multiplex PCR assay. The amplified TCR beta libraries were sequenced on the Illumina HiSeq System as 87-base-pair reads. Concerning the study's data processing: A later analysis counted some 74 million unique TCR beta chains across the 666 repertoires, and roughly 10 million of these chains were shared by at least two donors. To remove PCR and sequencing errors, raw reads were error-corrected and collapsed into unique sequences using a nearest-neighbor algorithm that merged closely related sequences. Alignment of CDR3 sequences to IMGT reference sequences was used to assign V, D and J gene segments. For a sequence to be retained, a match of at least six nucleotides to both a V gene segment and a J gene segment was required. A rearrangement was called productive if the CDR3 had no stop codons and remained in frame with V and J, and every other rearrangement was called non-productive. Following IMGT convention, CDR3 was defined as the stretch from the second conserved V-encoded cysteine to the conserved J-encoded phenylalanine. Sequences without an unambiguous match to a single V gene segment were excluded from the earlier analysis of approximately 560 of the donors. An earlier analysis of a few hundred of the donors classified V segments as functional when productive rearrangements were above 56.7% and as segregating when the standard deviation between donors was above 5%. A statistical classification framework was developed to diagnose cytomegalovirus status using the catalog of TCR beta chain sequences. In a later analysis, V and J genes were assigned by comparing TCR nucleotide sequences against IMGT/GENE-DB human TR gene sequences. In a later analysis, CDR3 sequences and most-parsimonious VDJ recombination scenarios were assigned using the TCRdist pipeline. A later analysis defined each TCR beta chain by its CDR3 amino acid sequence plus V-gene family, and excluded reads lacking a unique V-gene family. A later analysis removed 592 highly shared, low-generation-probability nucleotide sequences to deal with suspected cross-contamination and a sequencing artifact. In a later analysis, a clonal expansion index was calculated for each public chain from normalized within-repertoire ranks of inferred template counts. In a later analysis, generation probabilities were computed with a VDJ recombination model fitted to out-of-frame rearrangements, and the resulting probabilities were checked against IGoR. In a later analysis, hypergeometric tests were used to score TCR-TCR, TCR-HLA and TCR-CMV co-occurrence, with a repertoire-size bias correction applied to TCR pairs. In a later analysis, false discovery rates were estimated by permuting HLA or CMV assignments 20 times. In a later analysis, co-occurring TCRs were grouped with DBSCAN, and TCRdist sequence similarity was added when clustering was performed within HLA-allele-positive subsets. Repertoires with fewer than 30,000 or more than 120,000 public chains, plus five repertoires with anomalous nucleotide sharing, were excluded from co-occurrence clustering. As stored in TCRdb, this immuneACCESS dataset retains in-frame rearrangements with V and J assigned. A fraction of the clones does not appear; measured against another copy, unresolved V genes explain less than half of the discrepancy, and the remainder lacks a known reason. That table gives V, J and clone size, and the DNA gave D and trimming. For this sample there are 60,000 to 85,000 clones; 78% appear just once. Around 1.5% of the sample lies in the top ten.

The CDR3, from cysteine to phenylalanine, totals 15 residues. Of all the DNA, just the CDR3 is kept, 45 bases in frame from base 1. CDR1 is given as KGHSH and CDR2 as LQKENI, both from the germline V gene. Trimming removed 3 bases from V and 0 bases from J, leaving 9 bases between the germline ends. The cohort was made up of approximately 670 healthy bone marrow donors. At the time of sampling, every cohort member was nominally healthy, though immune exposures that went unrecorded were likely present. The donor tested CMV seronegative, placing the donor among the 350 to 400 seronegative members of the cohort. A peripheral blood sample was collected from each donor, and TCR beta sequencing was performed on peripheral blood mononuclear cells. The Qiagen DNeasy Blood Extraction Kit was used to extract genomic DNA from the blood cell samples.

The sequence came from a middle-aged man in good health and CMV-seronegative. The chain links TRBV18 with TRBJ1-3; the D gene is perhaps TRBD1, on 5 matching bases. Specimen: PBMCs. The CDR3 reads as follows: CASSPQGYSGNTIYF. The DNA sequence is TGTGCCAGCTCACCCCAGGGATACTCTGGAAACACCATATATTTT.